A single sample gave rise to the 29 T cell receptor beta chains below, sequenced in a study of cytomegalovirus exposure and HLA in healthy donors. The PCR used 60 Vbeta and 13 Jbeta primers. Assay used: immunoSEQ multiplex PCR; TCRdb lists only in-frame clones, some missing. The sample carries 100,000 to 150,000 clones, 10% to 13% recorded once. Source material: PBMCs. The receptors originated from a young woman in good health and CMV-seropositive.

This clone was seen more than once but under ten times. One junction end does not reproduce the germline sequence, and a read error may be involved. V usage is TRBV5-1 and J usage is TRBJ1-1; D gene uncertain. Germline V gene lookup returns CDR1 SGHRS and CDR2 YFSETQ. CDR3 length: 16 residues. The CDR3 DNA reads as TGCGCCAGCAGGTTGGTTAAGGGAGACACGAACACTGAAGCTTTCTTT. Translation: CASRLVKGDTNTEAFF.

The chain joins TRBV2 to TRBJ2-2; 8 bases match TRBD2. The CDR3 has 16 residues. The germline gives CDR1 SNHLY, CDR2 FYNNEI. V was clipped by 6 bases and J by 6 bases; unmatched bases: 12. CDR3 protein: CASSRLAPGSAGELFF. CDR3 DNA sequence: TGTGCCAGCAGCCGACTAGCGCCCGGGAGCGCCGGGGAGCTGTTTTTT.

CDR3 residues: CASRPGLAGGPPDTQYF. Written as DNA, the CDR3 is TGTGCCAGCAGACCAGGACTAGCGGGTGGCCCCCCAGATACGCAGTATTTT. The V gene is TRBV27, the J gene TRBJ2-3; TRBD2 matches 11 bases. From germline, CDR1 is MNHEY and CDR2 SMNVEV (reference sequence). V was pared by 6 bases and J by 4 bases, with 12 bases of the junction left unmatched. There are 17 residues in the CDR3.

Points on this clone: Because the CDR3's place on the DNA is in doubt, the DNA is left out and the CDR3 is given as listed by TCRdb. This chain joins TRBV21-1 and TRBJ2-2; the table's D call TRBD1 went unverified against the DNA. TRBV21-1 is a recognized pseudogene. The CDR3 region is 18 residues in length, termini included. The CDR3 protein is CASSKVGQGAMSTGELFF.

This clone was observed a handful of times. One junction end does not reproduce the germline sequence, and a read error may be involved. The V call is TRBV15, the J call TRBJ1-4; TRBD1 is a possible D gene (6 bases). CDR3 length equals 15 residues. The V gene's germline CDR1 is LNHNV and CDR2 YYDKDF (reference sequence). In DNA form, the CDR3 reads TGTGCCACCAGCAGAGTCAGGGAAGGGGGTGAAAAACTGGTTTTT. This sequence encodes CATSRVREGGEKLVF.

The chain uses TRBV25-1 and TRBJ2-3; the D gene is possibly TRBD2 (6 bases). Germline V gives CDR1 MGHDK, CDR2 SYGVNS. CDR3 length: 13 residues. V lost 4 bases, J lost 2 bases, and 7 bases lay in between. The chain's CDR3 is CASSGGDTDTQYF. CDR3 nucleotide sequence: TGTGCCAGCAGTGGGGGGGACACAGATACGCAGTATTTT.

This clone was detected a few times. The J gene is TRBJ2-5, the V gene TRBV2; TRBD2 might be the D (6 bases). Germline CDR1 is SNHLY and CDR2 is FYNNEI. V was trimmed by 7 bases and J by 7 bases, leaving 16 bases between them. The CDR3 loop spans 13 amino acids. Here the CDR3 reads CASTGRGAGTQYF. CDR3 DNA: TGTGCCAGCACCGGGCGCGGGGCGGGGACCCAGTACTTC.

This rearrangement joins TRBV6-1 to TRBJ2-3; weak D call: TRBD1 (6 bases). Looked up from germline, CDR1 is MNHNS and CDR2 is SASEGT. Trimming removed 6 bases at V and 13 bases at J, with 14 bases between. The CDR3 totals 11 residues. CDR3 coding DNA: TGTGCCAGCAGCGAGGGGGACGTAGAGTATTTT. Protein product: CASSEGDVEYF.

This clone was seen a few times. The rearrangement uses TRBV7-3 and TRBJ1-1; possible D gene TRBD1, 6 bases. Deletions cut 11 bases from V and 7 bases from J, with 11 bases between. This CDR3 has 10 residues. Germline CDR1 reads SGHTA; CDR2 reads FQGTGA. The DNA of the CDR3 is TGTGCCCAATCGGACAGTGAAGCTTTCTTT. As protein: CAQSDSEAFF. The full variable domain, with the rest looked up from reference TRBV7-3 and TRBJ1-1, is GAGVSQTPSNKVTEKGKYVELRCDPISGHTALYWYRQSLGQGPEFLIYFQGTGAADDSGLPNDRFFAVRPEGSVSTLKIQRTERGDSAVYLCAQSDSEAFFGQGTRLTVV.

In DNA form, the CDR3 reads TGTGCCAGCTCACCAAGTTCTGCGGGACAGTACATGAACACTGAAGCTTTCTTT. Translation: CASSPSSAGQYMNTEAFF. The chain joins TRBV18 to TRBJ1-1; 7 positions agree with TRBD1. The CDR3 consists of 18 residues. J lost 0 bases, V lost 2 bases, and 12 bases had no gene match. Germline V gives CDR1 KGHSH, CDR2 LQKENI.

The rearrangement joins TRBV10-3 to TRBJ2-1; 12 positions match TRBD2. Germline values: CDR1 ENHRY, CDR2 SYGVKD. V lost 4 bases, J lost 7 bases, and 5 bases stayed unmatched. CDR3 length: 15 residues. The CDR3 here is CAISVRTSGENEQFF. The DNA for the CDR3 is TGTGCCATCAGTGTGAGGACTAGCGGGGAAAATGAGCAGTTCTTC.

J is TRBJ2-1 and V is TRBV18, with a weak D call TRBD2 (5 bases). Germline-derived CDR1 and CDR2 are KGHSH and LQKENI. V lost 3 bases, J lost 1 base, and 10 bases lay in between. CDR3 size: 15 residues. CDR3 in amino acids: CASSPDRGSYNEQFF. The CDR3 nucleotides are TGTGCCAGCTCACCTGATCGGGGATCCTACAATGAGCAGTTCTTC. The complete variable domain, with remaining parts taken from reference TRBV18 and TRBJ2-1, reads NAGVMQNPRHLVRRRGQEARLRCSPMKGHSHVYWYRQLPEEGLKFMVYLQKENIIDESGMPKERFSAEFPKEGPSILRIQQVVRGDSAAYFCASSPDRGSYNEQFFGPGTRLTVL.

CDR3 region: CASIWTSSLYEQYF. Written as DNA, the CDR3 is TGTGCCAGTATCTGGACTAGCTCTCTCTACGAGCAGTACTTC. The gene calls are TRBV19 and TRBJ2-7; the match to TRBD2 covers 8 bases. The CDR3 spans 14 residues. The V segment lost 7 bases and the J segment 3 bases; nucleotides outside the gene matches: 8. The germline CDR1 and CDR2 sequences are LNHDA and SQIVND (reference sequence).

The chain has TRBV7-9 and TRBJ1-2; D possibly corresponds to TRBD1 (6 bases). Between the trimmed V and J ends, which lost 5 bases and 8 bases, there was a span of 15 bases. The CDR3 spans 13 residues. Germline V gene lookup returns CDR1 SEHNR and CDR2 FQNEAQ (reference sequence). The CDR3 here is CASSQQGDGGYTF. In DNA, the CDR3 is TGTGCCAGCAGCCAACAGGGTGATGGAGGCTACACCTTC.

The chain uses TRBV30 and TRBJ2-5, with TRBD2 as a possible D gene (6 bases). Trimming left V 2 bases short and J 3 bases short, with 10 bases between. CDR1 GTSNPN and CDR2 SVGIG come from the germline V gene (reference sequence). The CDR3 is 13 amino acids. The CDR3 region has the DNA TGTGCCTGGAGTAGGGACTGGAAAGAGACCCAGTACTTC. Encoded protein: CAWSRDWKETQYF.

This clone occurred a few times. The J gene is TRBJ2-5, the V gene TRBV6-6, with D possibly being TRBD1 (5 bases). CDR1 is MNHNY, CDR2 SVGAGI, per germline (reference sequence). The CDR3 is made up of 14 amino acids. The V end lost 0 bases, the J end lost 4 bases, and 9 bases lay between the germline ends. CDR3 loop: CASSYSLGPETQYF. The CDR3 coding sequence is TGTGCCAGCAGTTACTCGCTGGGGCCAGAGACCCAGTACTTC.

The gene calls are TRBV7-2 and TRBJ2-7, with D unresolved. This CDR3 is 12 amino acids long. V dropped 4 bases and J dropped 6 bases, with 10 bases sitting between them. CDR1 SGHTA and CDR2 FQGNSA come from the germline V gene. In DNA form, the CDR3 reads TGTGCCAGCAGCTCACAGATGGTCGAGCAGTACTTC. It codes for CASSSQMVEQYF.

The chain carries TRBV7-9 and TRBJ2-7, with 9 bases that match TRBD1. Trimming at V came to 1 base and at J to 3 bases, leaving 1 base not matched to a gene. Germline-derived CDR1 and CDR2 are SEHNR and FQNEAQ (reference sequence). This CDR3 contains 14 residues. The CDR3 sequence: CASSLGDRDYEQYF. In DNA, the CDR3 is TGTGCCAGCAGCTTAGGGGACAGGGACTACGAGCAGTACTTC.

V usage is TRBV10-3 and J usage is TRBJ2-2, with D possibly TRBD1 on 6 matching bases. V was pared by 6 bases and J by 3 bases, with 14 bases between. From germline, CDR1 is ENHRY and CDR2 SYGVKD. The CDR3 runs 15 residues. The CDR3: CAIRDLDSYTGELFF. CDR3 in DNA: TGTGCCATCAGGGACCTGGACAGTTACACCGGGGAGCTGTTTTTT.

This chain uses TRBV6-1 with TRBJ2-6; D remains unclear. Trimming took 7 bases from V and 0 from J, leaving 4 bases between them. The CDR3 has 13 residues. The V gene's germline CDR1 is MNHNS and CDR2 SASEGT. The CDR3 here is CASIASGANVLTF. CDR3 in DNA: TGTGCCAGCATAGCCTCTGGGGCCAACGTCCTGACTTTC.

The table lists this clone with a few counts. V is TRBV6-5 and J is TRBJ1-1; unclear D gene. Germline V lookup: CDR1 MNHEY, CDR2 SVGAGI. CDR3 length: 13 residues. Trimming took off 2 bases at V and 5 bases at J, with 9 bases between the two ends. The CDR3 reads CASSYAGRTEAFF. CDR3 nucleotides: TGTGCCAGCAGTTACGCCGGTCGGACTGAAGCTTTCTTT.

This clone was recorded a few times. V usage is TRBV27 and J usage is TRBJ1-5, with D unresolved. Germline-derived CDR1 and CDR2 are MNHEY and SMNVEV (reference sequence). The length of the CDR3 is 14 residues. V was pared by 6 bases and J by 1 base, with 10 bases between. The CDR3: CASRPGLSNQPQHF. The CDR3 DNA follows: TGTGCCAGCAGACCTGGACTGAGCAATCAGCCCCAGCATTTT.

As to this clone: A junction end diverges from the germline sequence, so it may reflect a read error. In the same sample, other DNA sequences code for this CDR3. The chain is built from TRBV6-6 and TRBJ1-2; TRBD1 aligns across 10 bases. The CDR3 has 15 residues. CDR1 is MNHNY and CDR2 is SVGAGI in the germline V gene (reference sequence). DNA for the CDR3: TGTGCTAGCAGTTACCCCGGGACAGGGGCGGCTGGCTACACCTTC. Residues: CASSYPGTGAAGYTF.

The chain couples TRBV6-1 to TRBJ1-1; TRBD1 matches at 7 bases. The CDR3 loop spans 14 amino acids. Germline CDR1 reads MNHNS; CDR2 reads SASEGT. Losses at the gene ends were 7 bases for V and 2 bases for J; bases not matched to a gene: 7. This CDR3 is CASNLRQGNTEAFF. In nucleotides, the CDR3 is TGTGCCAGCAATTTAAGACAGGGAAACACTGAAGCTTTCTTT.

This clone was observed a few times. The chain recombines TRBV30 with TRBJ2-5, with TRBD1 matching over 7 bases. V was clipped by 7 bases and J by 0 bases; unmatched bases: 5. Germline lookup yields CDR1 GTSNPN and CDR2 SVGIG (reference sequence). This CDR3 spans 13 amino acids. The CDR3, as DNA: TGTGCCTCCACAGGGGAATACCAAGAGACCCAGTACTTC. Translated: CASTGEYQETQYF.

The V and J genes are TRBV2 and TRBJ2-1; 8 nucleotides agree with TRBD2. The germline V gene encodes CDR1 SNHLY and CDR2 FYNNEI. Trimming removed 1 base from V and 3 bases from J; junction bases left unmatched: 2. The CDR3 is 15 amino acids. CDR3 bases: TGTGCCAGCAGTGAAGGCGGGAGGATCTACAATGAGCAGTTCTTC. The encoded protein is CASSEGGRIYNEQFF. Full variable domain (remainder filled in from reference TRBV2 and TRBJ2-1): EPEVTQTPSHQVTQMGQEVILRCVPISNHLYFYWYRQILGQKVEFLVSFYNNEISEKSEIFDDQFSVERPDGSNFTLKIRSTKLEDSAMYFCASSEGGRIYNEQFFGPGTRLTVL.

This chain joins TRBV10-2 and TRBJ2-2, with TRBD1 as a possible D gene (6 bases). Germline assignment: CDR1 WSHSY and CDR2 SAAADI. The length of the CDR3 is 13 residues. The germline V and J ends were trimmed by 6 bases and 5 bases, with 10 bases remaining between them. Here the CDR3 DNA reads TGCGCCAGCAGAAAAGGGGGTACCGGGGAGCTGTTTTTT. This translates into CASRKGGTGELFF.

V usage is TRBV11-3 and J usage is TRBJ2-7; 7 bases are shared with TRBD1. Germline lookup yields CDR1 SGHNT and CDR2 YENEEA. The CDR3 covers 11 residues. The J segment lost 6 bases and the V segment lost 5 bases, leaving 1 base of the junction unmatched. As DNA, the CDR3 is TGTGCCAGCAGCCCAGGGGGCGAGCAGTACTTC. Translating it yields CASSPGGEQYF.

The chain couples TRBV4-1 to TRBJ2-7, with TRBD2 matching over 12 bases. The CDR3 consists of 17 residues. Trimming at V came to 1 base and at J to 3 bases, leaving 7 bases not matched to a gene. In germline, CDR1 is MGHRA, CDR2 YSYEKL. CDR3 region: CASSQGASGRAFYEQYF. CDR3 coding DNA: TGCGCCAGCAGCCAAGGAGCTAGCGGGAGGGCTTTCTACGAGCAGTACTTC.